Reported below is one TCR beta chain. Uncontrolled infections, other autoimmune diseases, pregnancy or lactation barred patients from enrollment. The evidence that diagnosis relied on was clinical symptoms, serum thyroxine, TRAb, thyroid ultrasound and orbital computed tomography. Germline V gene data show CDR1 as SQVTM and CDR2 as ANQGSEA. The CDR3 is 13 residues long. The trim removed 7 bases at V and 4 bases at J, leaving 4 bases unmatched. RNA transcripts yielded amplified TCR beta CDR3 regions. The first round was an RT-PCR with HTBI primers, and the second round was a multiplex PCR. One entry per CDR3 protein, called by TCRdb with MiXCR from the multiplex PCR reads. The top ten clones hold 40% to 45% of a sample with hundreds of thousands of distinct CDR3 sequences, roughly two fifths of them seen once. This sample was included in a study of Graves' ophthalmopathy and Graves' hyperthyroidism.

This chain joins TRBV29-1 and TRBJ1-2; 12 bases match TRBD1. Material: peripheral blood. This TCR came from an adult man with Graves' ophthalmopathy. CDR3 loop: CSGGQGAGYGYTF. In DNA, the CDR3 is TGCAGCGGGGGACAGGGGGCAGGCTATGGCTACACCTTC.